Given below is one T cell receptor beta chain in context. Its antigen remains unidentified. Constant-region reverse primers amplified full-length variable regions, followed by semi-nested Nested Universal Primer A PCR. One entry per CDR3 protein, called by TCRdb with MiXCR from the 5' RACE reads. The data contain some 30,000 distinct CDR3 sequences, approximately 27% of them singletons. Findings and caveats of the study: Greatest tumor Treg TCR overlap was with tumor naive CD4+ cells. Whole repertoires were not studied in the larger cohort, only one V-J beta rearrangement. Tumor memory CD4+ T cell TCR gene usage was found to cluster with blood and lymph node memory CD4+ cells and with lymph node naive CD4+ cells.

From germline, CDR1 is SEHNR and CDR2 FQNEAQ (reference sequence). This CDR3 has 14 amino acids. Trimming left V 1 base short and J 5 bases short, with 11 bases between. The chain carries TRBV7-9 and TRBJ2-5; D is ambiguous. The TCR was taken from a female donor with breast cancer. Sequencing was performed on naive CD4+ T cells sorted from a lymph node. As for subset: naive CD4+ T cells, CD4+CD45RA+CD25-. CDR3 bases: TGTGCCAGCAGCTTAGTCCGGGTGGTGGAGACCCAGTACTTC. This sequence encodes CASSLVRVVETQYF.